Below are 18 T cell receptor beta chains sequenced from a single sample in a study of vaccination and CD4 T cells after COVID-19. Treatment of the sample: approximately nine-day PBMC culture with coronavirus spike peptide pools or control peptides (ViraFEST assay). Their target antigens are unknown. The assay that was used to sequence DNA from cultured CD4+ T cells was the Oncomine TCR Beta short-read assay. TCRdb used MiXCR to reprocess the PCR reads, holding one entry per CDR3 protein. This sample has about 3,700 distinct CDR3 sequences, with 20% found just once. The sequencing sample was made of CD4+ T cells from blood, cultured in vitro. These TCRs come from a human donor who had recovered from COVID-19.

Only a few counts were recorded for this clonotype. This chain joins TRBV5-1 and TRBJ2-3; 11 positions match TRBD1. CDR1 SGHRS and CDR2 YFSETQ come from the germline V gene. V trimming: 2 bases; J trimming: 6 bases; junction bases outside the gene matches: 5. The CDR3 is made up of 15 amino acids. CDR3 amino acids: CASSLGDRGSDTQYF. CDR3 coding DNA: TGCGCCAGCAGCTTAGGGGACAGGGGGTCCGATACGCAGTATTTT.

DNA for the CDR3: TGTGCCAGCAGTTACGAAGGGGGGTATAGTTACGAGCAGTACTTC. It yields the protein CASSYEGGYSYEQYF. The V and J genes are TRBV6-5 and TRBJ2-7; perhaps D is TRBD1 or TRBD2 (6 bases each). Trimming left V 2 bases short and J 4 bases short, with 15 bases between. CDR1 is MNHEY, CDR2 SVGAGI, per germline. The CDR3 extends over 15 amino acids.

The chain has TRBV6-5 and TRBJ2-7; 8 nucleotides line up with TRBD2. V dropped 4 bases and J dropped 0; count of bases not matched to a gene: 11. The V gene's germline CDR1 is MNHEY and CDR2 SVGAGI. The CDR3 totals 17 residues. The CDR3 here is CASSSPGGGTNSYEQYF. The CDR3 bases are TGTGCCAGCAGTTCCCCGGGGGGGGGTACAAACTCCTACGAGCAGTACTTC.

In this sample, this clonotype turned up a few times. The V gene is TRBV12-3 or TRBV12-4, the J gene TRBJ1-4, with unresolved D. Trimming took 8 bases from V and 0 from J, leaving 10 bases between them. The CDR3 spans 14 residues. For the CDR3, the DNA is TGTGCCAGCTCCTCTCTTGCAACTAATGAAAAACTGTTTTTT. This translates into CASSSLATNEKLFF.

This clonotype was detected once. This chain uses TRBV12-3 or TRBV12-4 with TRBJ1-5, with D uncertain. Deletions cut 8 bases from V and 3 bases from J, with 26 bases between. The CDR3 loop spans 18 amino acids. In DNA form, the CDR3 reads TGTGCCAGCTGCCCCAATAAGGGAGGGAGGCCCGCCAATCAGCCCCAGCATTTT. It translates to CASCPNKGGRPANQPQHF.

Judged by abundance, this clonotype is medium-sized (0.01 to 0.1%). The rearrangement uses TRBV12-3 or TRBV12-4 and TRBJ1-1, with D unclear. This CDR3 region has 13 residues. V was cut by 6 bases and J by 6 bases, with 14 bases left in between. Here the CDR3 DNA reads TGTGCCAGCAGCCTACTAAGGGCGGCTGAAGCTTTCTTT. As protein: CASSLLRAAEAFF.

The chain recombines TRBV20-1 with TRBJ2-7; TRBD2 might be the D (6 bases). The length of the CDR3 is 16 residues. V lost 1 base and J 4 bases, leaving 20 bases between the germline ends. Germline CDR1 reads DFQATT; CDR2 reads SNEGSKA (reference sequence). CDR3 sequence reads: CSARVRGTPRVYEQYF. CDR3 nucleotide sequence: TGCAGTGCTAGAGTACGGGGGACTCCTAGGGTATACGAGCAGTACTTC.

The chain uses TRBV27 and TRBJ2-1, with 8 bases identical to TRBD2. From germline, CDR1 is MNHEY and CDR2 SMNVEV (reference sequence). The length of the CDR3 is 20 residues. The junction had 27 bases not matched to a gene; V was cut back by 6 bases and J by 8 bases. The CDR3 sequence is CASSVSYVVYPVKTSDEQFF. The CDR3 DNA reads as TGTGCCAGCAGCGTATCCTATGTTGTTTATCCCGTTAAGACTAGCGATGAGCAGTTCTTC.

The rearrangement uses TRBV11-3 and TRBJ2-5, with TRBD2 matching over 10 bases. This CDR3 has 16 residues. The germline V gene has CDR1 SGHNT and CDR2 YENEEA. The ends lost 1 base at V and 4 bases at J; junction bases unmatched: 6. Written as DNA, the CDR3 is TGTGCCAGCAGCTTAGGGTCTAGCGGGGGTGGAGAGACCCAGTACTTC. Its translation: CASSLGSSGGGETQYF. The whole variable domain, filled in from reference TRBV11-3 and TRBJ2-5, reads EAGVVQSPRYKIIEKKQPVAFWCNPISGHNTLYWYLQNLGQGPELLIRYENEEAVDDSQLPKDRFSAERLKGVDSTLKIQPAELGDSAVYLCASSLGSSGGGETQYFGPGTRLLVL.

This sequence joins TRBV5-5 and TRBJ1-2; D remains ambiguous. The CDR3 has 15 residues. Germline V gene data show CDR1 as SGHKS and CDR2 as YYEKEE (reference sequence). Trimming cost V 0 bases and J 2 bases, with 11 bases left between them. DNA for the CDR3: TGTGCCAGCAGCTTGGAGCGACTCGGGAACTATGGCTACACCTTC. This gives the protein CASSLERLGNYGYTF.

This clonotype came up a few times. This rearrangement joins TRBV5-1 to TRBJ2-5; D is unresolved. Looked up from germline, CDR1 is SGHRS and CDR2 is YFSETQ. The V gene lost 4 bases and the J gene lost 5 bases, with 9 bases spanning the gap. The CDR3 sequence is 12 residues long. CDR3: CASSEAMETQYF. As DNA, the CDR3 is TGCGCCAGCAGCGAAGCGATGGAGACCCAGTACTTC.

This clonotype was recorded a few times. This chain joins TRBV20-1 and TRBJ2-3, with 12 bases fitting TRBD2. Germline values: CDR1 DFQATT, CDR2 SNEGSKA (reference sequence). The CDR3 is made up of 17 amino acids. After removal of 4 bases from V and 1 base from J, the junction contained 9 bases not matched to a gene. The CDR3 bases are TGCAGTGCTAATGGGCCTAGCGGGGGGGCCGGCACAGATACGCAGTATTTT. Its translation: CSANGPSGGAGTDTQYF.

The chain combines TRBV10-3 with TRBJ1-2; possibly TRBD1 for D (6 bases). CDR1 and CDR2 from the germline V gene are ENHRY and SYGVKD. V lost 7 bases and J 5 bases, leaving 20 bases between the germline ends. This CDR3 has 15 residues. CDR3 sequence reads: CAITAQGNIGYGYTF. CDR3 DNA: TGTGCCATCACCGCCCAGGGGAATATAGGGTATGGCTACACCTTC.

This clonotype turned up a few times. V and J are TRBV20-1 and TRBJ2-5; the D gene is possibly TRBD2 (6 bases). The CDR3 runs to 14 residues. Germline CDR1 and CDR2: DFQATT and SNEGSKA (reference sequence). V gave up 5 bases and J gave up 2 bases, with 15 bases separating them. CDR3 residues: CSAALTSGQETQYF. As DNA, the CDR3 is TGCAGTGCTGCCCTGACTAGTGGGCAAGAGACCCAGTACTTC.

The CDR3 spells CASSPGDRSSNQPQHF. The CDR3 bases are TGTGCCAGCAGCCCAGGGGACAGGAGTAGCAATCAGCCCCAGCATTTT. The chain uses TRBV9 and TRBJ1-5, with 8 bases matching TRBD1. The ends lost 4 bases at V and 0 bases at J; junction bases unmatched: 6. This CDR3 is built from 16 residues. Germline V gives CDR1 SGDLS, CDR2 YYNGEE.

The rearrangement joins TRBV30 to TRBJ1-5; tentative D call: TRBD1 (5 bases). V was cut by 2 bases and J by 3 bases, with 14 bases left in between. Germline loops: CDR1 GTSNPN, CDR2 SVGIG (reference sequence). The CDR3 length is 15 residues. CDR3 in amino acids: CAWSLPGGTNQPQHF. The CDR3 DNA reads as TGTGCCTGGAGTCTCCCCGGGGGGACCAATCAGCCCCAGCATTTT.

A few counts support this clonotype. V is TRBV2 and J is TRBJ1-3; possibly TRBD1 for D (5 bases). From germline, CDR1 is SNHLY and CDR2 FYNNEI. V was shortened by 3 bases and J by 0 bases, with 6 bases between the two germline ends. This CDR3 has 14 amino acids. The CDR3 sequence: CASSDQGSGNTIYF. The CDR3 DNA reads as TGTGCCAGCAGTGACCAGGGCTCTGGAAACACCATATATTTT.

This clonotype was detected only once. This rearrangement joins TRBV12-3 or TRBV12-4 to TRBJ2-7; D is possibly TRBD1 (6 bases). V lost 5 bases and J lost 2, with 13 bases in between. The CDR3 spans 14 residues. CDR3 in DNA: TGTGCCAGCAGTCCCCGACAGGTTACCTACGAGCAGTACTTC. Its protein product is CASSPRQVTYEQYF.